Listed below are T cell receptor beta chains from one sample, sequenced in a study of T cells in Graves' hyperthyroidism and ophthalmopathy. TCRdb itself ran the multiplex PCR reads through MiXCR, one entry per CDR3 protein. The repertoire holds around 600,000 distinct CDR3 sequences, with more than 12% as singletons. The material sequenced was blood. The receptors here all came from a woman aged 45-59 years with Graves' ophthalmopathy. The CDR3 runs from the conserved cysteine through the conserved F or W. Fields, in order: V gene, D gene, J gene, clone size, CDR3 DNA, CDR3 protein. D genes are given only for firm matches. Not all rows give a size; the values are once, few, many and, for expanded clones, a class.

>TRBV6-1|-|TRBJ2-7|-
TGTGCCAGCAGTGAAATCCCGATCGGATTTTTAGCATACGAGCAGTACTTC
CASSEIPIGFLAYEQYF
>TRBV29-1|-|TRBJ1-1|-
TGCAGCGTTGAAGTGGCTATGAACACTGAAGCTTTCTTT
CSVEVAMNTEAFF
>TRBV20-1|-|TRBJ1-1|many
TGCAGTGCTAGTCGGGGTACTGAAGCTTTCTTT
CSASRGTEAFF
>TRBV20-1|TRBD1|TRBJ1-2|-
TGCAGTGCTAGGAGTTTGACAGGGACCTCTAACTATGGCTACACCTTC
CSARSLTGTSNYGYTF
>TRBV24-1|TRBD1|TRBJ2-7|many
TGTGCCACCAGTGATGCCAGGGGGCTCCCCTACGAGCAGTACTTC
CATSDARGLPYEQYF
>TRBV4-2|-|TRBJ2-1|few
TGTGCCAGCAGCCAAGAATGGGTAGGTGCGGGGAATGAGCAGTTCTTC
CASSQEWVGAGNEQFF
>TRBV10-3|-|TRBJ1-1|few
TGTGCCATCAGTGAGTTCCTCGGACGGAACACTGAAGCTTTCTTT
CAISEFLGRNTEAFF
>TRBV6-1|TRBD2|TRBJ2-3|-
TGTGCCAAAGGACTAGCGGGAGGGGTTGGGGATACGCAGTATTTT
CAKGLAGGVGDTQYF
>TRBV5-1|-|TRBJ2-1|many
TGCGCCAGCAGCTGGGGCGTACTTGGAAACAATGAGCAGTTCTTC
CASSWGVLGNNEQFF
>TRBV20-1|-|TRBJ2-7|-
TGCAGTGCTAGCCCTCCCACCCCCTCCTACGAGCAGTACTTC
CSASPPTPSYEQYF
>TRBV27|-|TRBJ1-2|-
TGTGCCAGCAGTGGACGGGGGCTCTCAGGGAGTGGCTACACCTTC
CASSGRGLSGSGYTF
>TRBV30|-|TRBJ1-1|once
TGTGCCTGGGGGGACCCGGACACTGAAGCTTTCTTT
CAWGDPDTEAFF
>TRBV12-3/TRBV12-4|TRBD2|TRBJ2-7|many
TGTGCCAGCAGTTTTTTATCGGGTCTACTTGACAAAGCGGGAGTGTCCCACGAGCAGTACTTC
CASSFLSGLLDKAGVSHEQYF
>TRBV19|-|TRBJ2-2|-
TGTGCCAGTAGTGTCGGACGTGTCCCCGGGGAGCTGTTTTTT
CASSVGRVPGELFF
>TRBV28|TRBD2|TRBJ2-7|few
TGTGCCAGCAGTTTATATTCGGGACTAGCCATCTCCGAGCAGTACTTC
CASSLYSGLAISEQYF
>TRBV11-2|TRBD1|TRBJ2-5|many
TGTGCCAGCAGCCCGAGGACAGGGGCTATACAAGAGACCCAGTACTTC
CASSPRTGAIQETQYF
>TRBV12-3/TRBV12-4|TRBD1|TRBJ1-2|many
TGTGCCAGCAGGATGATAGGGGGCGGCTGGGGCTACACCTTC
CASRMIGGGWGYTF
>TRBV3-1|-|TRBJ2-5|many
TGTGCCAGCAGCCAAGGTTTGCCGTCGGGGACCCAGTACTTC
CASSQGLPSGTQYF
>TRBV12-3/TRBV12-4|-|TRBJ2-7|many
TGTGCCAGCAGTTTCATCGGACCGAGCTACGAGCAGTACTTC
CASSFIGPSYEQYF
>TRBV4-1|-|TRBJ2-1|few
TGCGCCAGCAGCTTACGGACTTTTTCAAGCTCCTACAATGAGCAGTTCTTC
CASSLRTFSSSYNEQFF
>TRBV6-2/TRBV6-3|-|TRBJ1-1|-
TGTGCCAGCAAATCGGTTAACACTGAAGCTTTCTTT
CASKSVNTEAFF
>TRBV6-1|-|TRBJ1-5|few
TGTGCCAGCAGTGAATCCGGCAGTAATCAGCCCCAGCATTTT
CASSESGSNQPQHF
>TRBV5-4|-|TRBJ2-1|many
TGTGCCAGCAGCTCTGGGGCAGGGGTCAATGGTGAGCAGTTCTTC
CASSSGAGVNGEQFF
>TRBV20-1|-|TRBJ1-6|-
TGCAGTGCTAGTGGGGAGGGTCTGAGTTCACCCCTCCACTTT
CSASGEGLSSPLHF
>TRBV5-1|-|TRBJ2-7|many
TGCGCCAGCAGCGAACCGGGACGGACCTACGAGCAGTACTTC
CASSEPGRTYEQYF
>TRBV3-1|-|TRBJ1-3|many
TGTGCCAGCAGCCTACAGGGTTCTAGAAACACCATATATTTT
CASSLQGSRNTIYF
>TRBV27|TRBD1|TRBJ1-1|many
TGTGCCAGCAGCAGGGGGGATGAAGCTTTCTTT
CASSRGDEAFF
>TRBV19|TRBD1|TRBJ1-2|-
TGTGCCAGTAGTAGGAGGGGACAGGATCGGTTGTCTGGCTACACCTTC
CASSRRGQDRLSGYTF
>TRBV20-1|-|TRBJ1-5|many
TGCAGTGCGGTTGGTCCCTCCGATCAGCCCCAGCATTTT
CSAVGPSDQPQHF
>TRBV2|-|TRBJ1-2|many
TGTGCCAGCAGTGAAAAGGGCTTCTCGGATGGCTACACCTTC
CASSEKGFSDGYTF
>TRBV20-1|TRBD2|TRBJ2-3|many
TGCAGTGCTAGTCCTCTAGCGGGAGCGGATACGCAGTATTTT
CSASPLAGADTQYF
>TRBV5-1|-|TRBJ2-1|many
TGCGCCAGCAGCGACCCCGACAGAACCTACAATGAGCAGTTCTTC
CASSDPDRTYNEQFF
>TRBV7-6|TRBD2|TRBJ2-1|few
TGTGCCAGCAGCTTCGGGCCTAGCGGTTACAATGAGCAGTTCTTC
CASSFGPSGYNEQFF
>TRBV11-2|-|TRBJ2-7|many
TGTGCCAGCAGCACAATCACGGGCTCCTACGAGCAGTACTTC
CASSTITGSYEQYF
>TRBV24-1|TRBD2|TRBJ2-3|many
TGTGCCACCAGTGATCGCAAAGCGGGGATTAGCACAGATACGCAGTATTTT
CATSDRKAGISTDTQYF
>TRBV28|-|TRBJ1-2|many
TGTGCCAGCAGTTTAAACGGGGTGGCTCCCGACTATGGCTACACCTTC
CASSLNGVAPDYGYTF
>TRBV6-1|TRBD2|TRBJ2-5|-
TGTGCCAGCAGTGAGCTAGCGGTTCTGTGGTACTTC
CASSELAVLWYF
>TRBV6-1|-|TRBJ1-2|-
TGTGCCAGCAGAGGCAGGGGATATGGCTACACCTTC
CASRGRGYGYTF
>TRBV2|TRBD1|TRBJ2-7|many
TGTGCCAGCCGGGACAGAGCCTCCTACGAGCAGTACTTC
CASRDRASYEQYF
>TRBV20-1|-|TRBJ2-7|few
TGCAGTGCTAGTTCGACAGGGACTCCGGACGAGCAGTACTTC
CSASSTGTPDEQYF
>TRBV6-1|-|TRBJ1-5|many
TGTGCCAGCAGTGAAGCAGGGAGCAATCAGCCCCAGCATTTT
CASSEAGSNQPQHF
>TRBV5-5|-|TRBJ2-7|many
TGTGCCAGCAGCTTGGATCCTAGATCCTACGAGCAGTACTTC
CASSLDPRSYEQYF
>TRBV12-3/TRBV12-4|TRBD2|TRBJ2-7|many
TGTGCCAGCAGTCTTTCGGGACTAGTTTACGAGCAGTACTTC
CASSLSGLVYEQYF
>TRBV20-1|-|TRBJ1-1|many
TGCAGTGCTAGAGATGGGTGGGAAAGTGAAGCTTTCTTT
CSARDGWESEAFF
>TRBV5-1|-|TRBJ2-3|many
TGCGCCAGCAGCTTGGACGGGAGCTCAGATACGCAGTATTTT
CASSLDGSSDTQYF
>TRBV30|-|TRBJ2-7|many
TGTGCCTGCGAGGGACCCAACGAGCAGTACTTC
CACEGPNEQYF
>TRBV27|-|TRBJ2-2|few
TGTGCCAGCAGTTTGGGTGGGATAACCACCGGGGAGCTGTTTTTT
CASSLGGITTGELFF
>TRBV18|-|TRBJ2-1|-
TGTGCCAGCTCACCACCATTAGAGGCACACGAGCAGTTCTTC
CASSPPLEAHEQFF
>TRBV20-1|TRBD2|TRBJ2-2|many
TGCAGTGCTCCGGGACTAGCGGGTCACACCGGGGAGCTGTTTTTT
CSAPGLAGHTGELFF
>TRBV7-6|-|TRBJ2-2|-
TGTGCCAGCAGCTTAGATTTTGGGGGCGCGAACACCGGGGAGCTGTTTTTT
CASSLDFGGANTGELFF
>TRBV3-1|TRBD1|TRBJ2-7|few
TGTGCCAGCGGCCACAGGGGACGTTCTTGGGAGCAGTACTTC
CASGHRGRSWEQYF
>TRBV28|TRBD1|TRBJ1-2|many
TGTGCCAGCAGTTCGACAGGGTTCTATGGCTACACCTTC
CASSSTGFYGYTF
>TRBV5-5|TRBD2|TRBJ2-5|many
TGTGCCAGCAGCTTGAGTGGACTAGAGGAGACCCAGTACTTC
CASSLSGLEETQYF
>TRBV18|-|TRBJ2-7|many
TGTGCCAGCTCACCAATGGGCGACGAGCAGTACTTC
CASSPMGDEQYF
>TRBV4-2|-|TRBJ1-6|few
TGTGCCAGCAGCCAACTACAGGATTCACCCCTCCACTTT
CASSQLQDSPLHF
>TRBV20-1|TRBD2|TRBJ2-1|-
TGCAGTGCTTTAGCGGGAGGGAAAAATGAGCAGTTCTTC
CSALAGGKNEQFF